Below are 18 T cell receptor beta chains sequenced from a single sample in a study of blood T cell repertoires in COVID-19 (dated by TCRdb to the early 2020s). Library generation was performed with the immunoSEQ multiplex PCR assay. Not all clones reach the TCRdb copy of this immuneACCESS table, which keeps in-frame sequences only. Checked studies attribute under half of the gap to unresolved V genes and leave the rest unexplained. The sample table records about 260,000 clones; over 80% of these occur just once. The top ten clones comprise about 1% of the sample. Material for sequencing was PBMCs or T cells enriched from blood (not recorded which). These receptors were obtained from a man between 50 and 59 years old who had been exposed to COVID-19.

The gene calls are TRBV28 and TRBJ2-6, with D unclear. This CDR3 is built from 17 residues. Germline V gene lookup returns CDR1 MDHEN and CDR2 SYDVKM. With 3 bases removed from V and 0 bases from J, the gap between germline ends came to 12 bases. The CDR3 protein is CASSFRKTSSGANVLTF. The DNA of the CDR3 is TGTGCCAGCAGTTTCAGAAAAACCAGCTCTGGGGCCAACGTCCTGACTTTC.

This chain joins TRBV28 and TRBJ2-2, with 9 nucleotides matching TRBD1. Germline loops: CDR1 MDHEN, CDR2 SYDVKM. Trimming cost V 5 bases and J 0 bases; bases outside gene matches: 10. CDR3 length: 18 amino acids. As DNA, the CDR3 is TGTGCCAGCAGTAGTGGGACAGGGTCTATCGCGAACACCGGGGAGCTGTTTTTT. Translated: CASSSGTGSIANTGELFF.

The CDR3, as DNA: TGTGCCAGCAGCCATCAGCTAGCGGGAGTCGGCGGCTGGGCGATAGATACGCAGTATTTT. The encoded protein is CASSHQLAGVGGWAIDTQYF. The chain couples TRBV5-4 to TRBJ2-3; 10 bases match TRBD2. This CDR3 contains 20 residues. Germline CDR1 reads SGHNT; CDR2 reads YYREEE (reference sequence). Unmatched junction bases numbered 22, after V lost 4 bases and J lost 5 bases.

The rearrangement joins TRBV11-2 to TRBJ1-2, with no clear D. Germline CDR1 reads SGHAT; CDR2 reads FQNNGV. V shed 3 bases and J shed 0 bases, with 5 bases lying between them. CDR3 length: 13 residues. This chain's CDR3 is CASSFSTNYGYTF. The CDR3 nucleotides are TGTGCCAGCAGCTTTTCCACTAACTATGGCTACACCTTC.

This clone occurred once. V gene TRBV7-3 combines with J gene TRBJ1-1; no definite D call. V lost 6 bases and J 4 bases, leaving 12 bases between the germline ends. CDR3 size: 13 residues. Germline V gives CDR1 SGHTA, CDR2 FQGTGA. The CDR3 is CASSLERGTEAFF. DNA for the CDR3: TGTGCCAGCAGTTTAGAACGGGGCACTGAAGCTTTCTTT.

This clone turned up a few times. CDR3 bases: TGTGCCAGCAGTTTACCCCCCCCCGGGACTAGCGGGGGATCCTACAATGAGCAGTTCTTC. This translates into CASSLPPPGTSGGSYNEQFF. The chain is built from TRBV28 and TRBJ2-1, with 14 positions matching TRBD2. V trimming: 2 bases; J trimming: 1 base; junction bases outside the gene matches: 10. This CDR3 has 20 amino acids. Germline V gene data show CDR1 as MDHEN and CDR2 as SYDVKM.

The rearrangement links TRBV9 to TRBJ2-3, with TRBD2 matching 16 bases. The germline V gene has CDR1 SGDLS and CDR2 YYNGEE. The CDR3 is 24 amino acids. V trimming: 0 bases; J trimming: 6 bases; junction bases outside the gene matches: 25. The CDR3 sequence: CASSVGVRWVDGTSGGAVSDTQYF. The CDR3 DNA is TGTGCCAGCAGCGTAGGAGTTCGGTGGGTGGACGGGACTAGCGGGGGGGCAGTCTCCGATACGCAGTATTTT.

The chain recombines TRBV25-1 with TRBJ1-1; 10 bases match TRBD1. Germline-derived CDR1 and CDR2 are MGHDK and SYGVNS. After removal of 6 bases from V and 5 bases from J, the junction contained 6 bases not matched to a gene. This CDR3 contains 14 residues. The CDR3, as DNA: TGTGCCAGCAGGTTCGGGACAGGGGTTACTGAAGCTTTCTTT. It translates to CASRFGTGVTEAFF.

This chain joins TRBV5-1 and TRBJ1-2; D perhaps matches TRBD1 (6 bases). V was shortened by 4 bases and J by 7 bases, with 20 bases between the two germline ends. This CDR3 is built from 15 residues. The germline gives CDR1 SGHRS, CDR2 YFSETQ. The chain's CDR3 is CASSLGGAQLGGYTF. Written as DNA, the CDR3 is TGCGCCAGCAGCCTAGGGGGGGCGCAGTTAGGTGGCTACACCTTC.

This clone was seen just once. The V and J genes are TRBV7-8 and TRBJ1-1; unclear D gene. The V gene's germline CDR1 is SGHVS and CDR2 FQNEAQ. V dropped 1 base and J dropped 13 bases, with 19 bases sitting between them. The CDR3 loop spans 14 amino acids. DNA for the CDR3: TGTGCCAGCAGCTTAGAGAGTAGGAGGACTGGGGTTTTCTTT. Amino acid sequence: CASSLESRRTGVFF.

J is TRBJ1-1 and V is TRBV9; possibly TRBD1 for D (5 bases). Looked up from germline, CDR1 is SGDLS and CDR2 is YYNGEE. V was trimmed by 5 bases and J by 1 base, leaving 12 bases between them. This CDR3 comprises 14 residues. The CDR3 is CASRPTDRNTEAFF. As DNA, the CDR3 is TGTGCCAGCAGACCTACCGACAGGAACACTGAAGCTTTCTTT.

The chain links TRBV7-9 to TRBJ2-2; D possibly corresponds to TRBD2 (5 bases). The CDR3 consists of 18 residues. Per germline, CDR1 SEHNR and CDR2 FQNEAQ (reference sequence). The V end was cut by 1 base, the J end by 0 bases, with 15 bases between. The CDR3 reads CASSLGELWIPNTGELFF. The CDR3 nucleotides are TGTGCCAGCAGCTTAGGGGAGCTTTGGATCCCGAACACCGGGGAGCTGTTTTTT.

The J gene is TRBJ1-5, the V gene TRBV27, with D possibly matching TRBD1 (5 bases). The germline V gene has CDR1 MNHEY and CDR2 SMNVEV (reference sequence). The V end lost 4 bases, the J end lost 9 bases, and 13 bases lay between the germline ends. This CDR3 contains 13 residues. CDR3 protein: CASSWAGPGPQHF. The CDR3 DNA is TGTGCCAGCAGTTGGGCGGGGCCGGGGCCCCAGCATTTT.

The chain's CDR3 is CASRSLNLREQYF. CDR3 in DNA: TGTGCCAGCCGATCCCTCAACCTCCGGGAGCAGTACTTC. The chain uses TRBV27 and TRBJ2-7; D gene unclear. V was trimmed by 8 bases and J by 7 bases, leaving 18 bases between them. Per germline, CDR1 MNHEY and CDR2 SMNVEV (reference sequence). The CDR3 length is 13 residues.

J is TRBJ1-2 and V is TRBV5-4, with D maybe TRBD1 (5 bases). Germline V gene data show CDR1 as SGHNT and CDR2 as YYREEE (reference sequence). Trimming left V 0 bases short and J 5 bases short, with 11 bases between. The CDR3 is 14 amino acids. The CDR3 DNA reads TGTGCCAGCAGCTTGGAAAGACAGAATTATGGCTACACCTTC. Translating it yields CASSLERQNYGYTF.

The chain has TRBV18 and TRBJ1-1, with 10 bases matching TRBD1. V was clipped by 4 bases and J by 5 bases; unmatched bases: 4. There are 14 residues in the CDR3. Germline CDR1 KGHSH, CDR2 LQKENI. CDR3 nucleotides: TGTGCCAGCTCACTAGGGACAGGGGATACTGAAGCTTTCTTT. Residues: CASSLGTGDTEAFF.

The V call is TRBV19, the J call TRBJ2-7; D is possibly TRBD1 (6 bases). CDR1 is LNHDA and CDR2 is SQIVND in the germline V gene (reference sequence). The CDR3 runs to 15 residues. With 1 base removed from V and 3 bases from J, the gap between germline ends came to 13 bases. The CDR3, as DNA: TGTGCCAGTAGTATAGGGATCCAGGGGTACTACGAGCAGTACTTC. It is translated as CASSIGIQGYYEQYF. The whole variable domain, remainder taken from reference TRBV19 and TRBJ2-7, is DGGITQSPKYLFRKEGQNVTLSCEQNLNHDAMYWYRQDPGQGLRLIYYSQIVNDFQKGDIAEGYSVSREKKESFPLTVTSAQKNPTAFYLCASSIGIQGYYEQYFGPGTRLTVT.

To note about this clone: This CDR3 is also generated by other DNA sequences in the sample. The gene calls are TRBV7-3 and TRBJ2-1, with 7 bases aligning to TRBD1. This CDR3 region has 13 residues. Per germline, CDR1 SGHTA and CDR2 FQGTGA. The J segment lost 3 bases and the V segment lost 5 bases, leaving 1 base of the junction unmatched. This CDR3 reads CASSRDSYNEQFF. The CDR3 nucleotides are TGTGCCAGCAGCCGGGACAGCTACAATGAGCAGTTCTTC.